The 19 T cell receptor beta chains listed next were all sequenced from one sample in a study of technical replicates of blood from a handful of donors. The assay was immunoSEQ multiplex PCR, and TCRdb's table has in-frame clones only and misses some. Among about 83,000 clones, roughly 94% were seen once, and the ten largest hold 0.25% to 0.3%. Sequencing used T cells isolated from PBMCs. The receptors were sampled from a human donor in good health.

This chain uses TRBV10-1 with TRBJ2-2; D is possibly TRBD2 (6 bases). The CDR3 is 15 residues long. The ends were cut back, 3 bases at V and 0 bases at J, with 8 bases in the middle. Germline V CDR1 and CDR2: WNHNN, SYGVQD (reference sequence). CDR3 residues: CASSDTGANTGELFF. CDR3 bases: TGCGCCAGCAGTGATACGGGAGCGAACACCGGGGAGCTGTTTTTT.

V and J are TRBV6-6 and TRBJ1-4; 9 positions agree with TRBD1. The CDR3 sequence is 16 residues long. J was trimmed by 3 bases and V by 5 bases; bases with no gene match: 7. The germline V gene has CDR1 MNHNY and CDR2 SVGAGI (reference sequence). The CDR3 region has the DNA TGTGCCAGCAGTCCGTTGAGACAGGGGGCTAATGAAAAACTGTTTTTT. It yields the protein CASSPLRQGANEKLFF.

The rearrangement uses TRBV5-6 and TRBJ1-2, with 8 bases that match TRBD1. Germline V lookup: CDR1 SGHDT, CDR2 YYEEEE. The V gene end was trimmed by 4 bases and the J gene end by 4 bases; junction bases not matched to a gene: 3. This CDR3 has 13 amino acids. CDR3 protein: CASSQDRVYGYTF. DNA for the CDR3: TGTGCCAGCAGCCAGGACAGGGTCTATGGCTACACCTTC.

The CDR3 DNA is TGTGCCAGCAGTGAAGCGCTTGGCGGGAGCCGTAGCACAGATACGCAGTATTTT. It translates to CASSEALGGSRSTDTQYF. This sequence joins TRBV6-1 and TRBJ2-3, with 7 bases lining up with TRBD2. CDR1 and CDR2 from the germline V gene are MNHNS and SASEGT. The CDR3 runs to 18 residues. The J segment lost 0 bases and the V segment lost 0 bases, leaving 9 bases of the junction unmatched.

The chain joins TRBV12-5 to TRBJ2-7; maybe TRBD2 (5 bases). Trimming removed 7 bases from V and 4 bases from J, with 17 bases in between. This CDR3 comprises 14 residues. Per germline, CDR1 LGHNT and CDR2 FRNRAP. CDR3 loop: CASAPQAGVYEQYF. The CDR3 nucleotides read TGTGCTAGTGCCCCCCAGGCCGGGGTTTACGAGCAGTACTTC.

The chain combines TRBV6-5 with TRBJ1-3, with D uncertain. CDR1 and CDR2 from the germline V gene are MNHEY and SVGAGI. This CDR3 is built from 15 residues. The ends were cut back, 0 bases at V and 8 bases at J, with 14 bases in the middle. The CDR3 DNA sequence: TGTGCCAGCAGTTACTCGAATGGCGGCGGGGACACCATATATTTT. This encodes CASSYSNGGGDTIYF.

In this sample, this clone turned up once. This chain connects TRBV4-1 to TRBJ2-7, with TRBD2 matching over 8 bases. The ends lost 0 bases at V and 2 bases at J; junction bases unmatched: 6. CDR1 MGHRA and CDR2 YSYEKL come from the germline V gene. The CDR3 spans 16 residues. CDR3 loop: CASSQELSGTPYEQYF. CDR3 DNA: TGCGCCAGCAGCCAAGAGCTTAGCGGGACCCCCTACGAGCAGTACTTC.

J is TRBJ2-7 and V is TRBV11-2; maybe TRBD2 (5 bases). Germline V gene data show CDR1 as SGHAT and CDR2 as FQNNGV. V was trimmed by 2 bases and J by 6 bases, leaving 17 bases between them. This CDR3 contains 15 residues. The CDR3 protein is CASSLKSSGAVEQYF. In nucleotides, the CDR3 is TGTGCCAGCAGCTTAAAGTCCAGCGGAGCGGTCGAGCAGTACTTC.

The CDR3 region has the DNA TGTGCCAGCAGTGATCGGGAGAGAAGCTCCTACAATGAGCAGTTCTTC. Its translation: CASSDRERSSYNEQFF. The chain joins TRBV25-1 to TRBJ2-1; the D gene is possibly TRBD2 (6 bases). V was cut by 3 bases and J by 0 bases, with 12 bases left in between. This CDR3 region has 16 residues. Germline assignment: CDR1 MGHDK and CDR2 SYGVNS.

The chain links TRBV18 to TRBJ1-1; TRBD1 agrees at 8 bases. CDR3 length equals 16 residues. In germline, CDR1 is KGHSH, CDR2 LQKENI. Trimming at V came to 3 bases and at J to 4 bases, leaving 10 bases not matched to a gene. Here the CDR3 reads CASSPTGGQGGTEAFF. Here the CDR3 DNA reads TGTGCCAGCTCACCGACTGGAGGACAGGGAGGCACTGAAGCTTTCTTT.

The chain has TRBV28 and TRBJ2-1; TRBD2 matches at 10 bases. The J segment lost 3 bases and the V segment lost 6 bases, leaving 8 bases of the junction unmatched. The V gene's germline CDR1 is MDHEN and CDR2 SYDVKM. This CDR3 has 16 amino acids. The CDR3 here is CASSLGVAGGYNEQFF. The CDR3 DNA is TGTGCCAGCAGCCTCGGGGTAGCGGGAGGCTACAATGAGCAGTTCTTC.

The chain couples TRBV7-8 to TRBJ1-1; D not certain. This CDR3 region has 12 residues. CDR1 is SGHVS, CDR2 FQNEAQ, per germline. Trimming removed 5 bases at V and 1 base at J, with 5 bases between. The CDR3 bases are TGTGCCAGCAGCCCATCGAACACTGAAGCTTTCTTT. This gives the protein CASSPSNTEAFF.

This clone came up a few times. The V call is TRBV4-1, the J call TRBJ1-1; a weak D match, TRBD1 (5 bases). V was cut by 5 bases and J by 0 bases, with 10 bases left in between. The CDR3 is made up of 14 amino acids. Germline-derived CDR1 and CDR2 are MGHRA and YSYEKL. For the CDR3, the DNA is TGCGCCAGCAGCTACGGACAATTGAACACTGAAGCTTTCTTT. Protein product: CASSYGQLNTEAFF.

The rearrangement joins TRBV30 to TRBJ1-1; D not certain. The CDR3 totals 13 residues. The V and J ends lost 0 bases and 5 bases respectively, with 10 bases between them. The germline gives CDR1 GTSNPN, CDR2 SVGIG (reference sequence). CDR3: CAWSVFSWTEAFF. CDR3 nucleotides: TGTGCCTGGAGTGTTTTCAGTTGGACTGAAGCTTTCTTT.

The J gene is TRBJ2-2, the V gene TRBV7-6; 9 bases agree with TRBD2. CDR1 and CDR2 from the germline V gene are SGHVS and FNYEAQ. With V trimmed by 2 bases and J by 3 bases, 7 bases remained unmatched. This CDR3 region has 17 residues. The CDR3 DNA is TGTGCCAGCAGCTTAACCTTAGCGGGGGTAGACACCGGGGAGCTGTTTTTT. Its protein is CASSLTLAGVDTGELFF.

This rearrangement joins TRBV5-1 to TRBJ2-1, with TRBD1 identical over 7 bases. CDR1 and CDR2 (germline): SGHRS, YFSETQ. The CDR3 is 16 amino acids. The ends lost 0 bases at V and 3 bases at J; junction bases unmatched: 6. Here the CDR3 DNA reads TGCGCCAGCAGCTTGGAACAGGGGTCGGTCTACAATGAGCAGTTCTTC. This encodes CASSLEQGSVYNEQFF.

The chain has TRBV28 and TRBJ2-3; D is possibly TRBD1 (5 bases). This CDR3 has 15 amino acids. Germline CDR1 reads MDHEN; CDR2 reads SYDVKM. Trimming pared 2 bases from V and 6 bases from J, leaving 15 bases between. The CDR3 DNA reads as TGTGCCAGCAGTTTAACCCAGGGTTCGACCGATACGCAGTATTTT. It yields the protein CASSLTQGSTDTQYF.

The gene calls are TRBV7-9 and TRBJ1-5; D perhaps matches TRBD1 (6 bases). CDR1 is SEHNR and CDR2 is FQNEAQ in the germline V gene (reference sequence). Trimming left V 1 base short and J 5 bases short, with 12 bases between. CDR3 size: 15 residues. CDR3: CASSLGGQPYQPQHF. For the CDR3, the DNA is TGTGCCAGCAGCTTAGGGGGGCAGCCCTATCAGCCCCAGCATTTT.

The chain joins TRBV7-8 to TRBJ2-7; D is ambiguous. Germline V CDR1 and CDR2: SGHVS, FQNEAQ. V was shortened by 2 bases and J by 4 bases, with 9 bases between the two germline ends. This CDR3 region has 13 residues. This CDR3 reads CASSLSKEYEQYF. The CDR3 DNA is TGTGCCAGCAGCTTATCGAAGGAGTACGAGCAGTACTTC.